Each of the 22 T cell receptor beta chains below was sequenced from the same sample in a study of T cell responses to AZD1222 COVID-19 vaccine. Some clones are missing from TCRdb's copy, which holds only in-frame ones; the method was immunoSEQ multiplex PCR. The sample has some 150,000 clones; roughly 88% are singletons. The material sequenced was peripheral blood, taken on day 0 of AZD1222 vaccination. Every receptor here comes from an adult in good health.

The CDR3 sequence is CASSPGTEQFF. CDR3 DNA sequence: TGTGCCAGTAGCCCTGGGACTGAGCAGTTCTTC. The rearrangement links TRBV19 to TRBJ2-1; the D gene could be TRBD1 or TRBD2 (5 bases each). The CDR3 has 11 amino acids. CDR1 is LNHDA, CDR2 SQIVND, per germline (reference sequence). V lost 6 bases to trimming and J lost 9 bases, with 9 bases between them.

Many counts were recorded for this clone. V and J are TRBV19 and TRBJ2-3, with D hard to call. The CDR3 runs 12 residues. Looked up from germline, CDR1 is LNHDA and CDR2 is SQIVND (reference sequence). V gave up 3 bases and J gave up 4 bases, with 5 bases separating them. The CDR3 sequence is CASSIRADTQYF. In nucleotides, the CDR3 is TGTGCCAGTAGTATCCGTGCAGATACGCAGTATTTT.

This clone was observed a single time. The V gene is TRBV2, the J gene TRBJ2-6; D is uncertain. The CDR3 runs to 14 residues. The V gene's germline CDR1 is SNHLY and CDR2 FYNNEI. Trimming cost V 11 bases and J 2 bases, with 13 bases left between them. CDR3 coding DNA: TGTGCCGGTAGTCCCTTCACTGGGGCCAACGTCCTGACTTTC. Translated, it gives CAGSPFTGANVLTF. The entire variable domain, with the rest obtained from reference TRBV2 and TRBJ2-6, is as follows: EPEVTQTPSHQVTQMGQEVILRCVPISNHLYFYWYRQILGQKVEFLVSFYNNEISEKSEIFDDQFSVERPDGSNFTLKIRSTKLEDSAMYFCAGSPFTGANVLTFGAGSRLTVL.

This chain links TRBV29-1 with TRBJ1-2; D is ambiguous. Trimming removed 0 bases from V and 5 bases from J, with 10 bases in between. The CDR3 extends over 13 amino acids. CDR1 and CDR2 (germline): SQVTM, ANQGSEA. CDR3 residues: CSVEDQGEYGYTF. Here the CDR3 DNA reads TGCAGCGTTGAAGATCAAGGAGAATATGGCTACACCTTC.

This sequence joins TRBV27 and TRBJ2-3; 8 nucleotides line up with TRBD2. J gave up 4 bases and V 3 bases, and 3 bases lay outside the gene matches. The CDR3 consists of 14 residues. CDR1 and CDR2 (germline): MNHEY, SMNVEV (reference sequence). CDR3 residues: CASSLGLGADTQYF. Here the CDR3 DNA reads TGTGCCAGCAGTTTGGGACTAGGGGCAGATACGCAGTATTTT.

The rearrangement links TRBV27 to TRBJ1-6; D remains unclear. The CDR3 is made up of 12 amino acids. Trimming left V 3 bases short and J 13 bases short, with 10 bases between. Germline V gives CDR1 MNHEY, CDR2 SMNVEV (reference sequence). This CDR3 reads CASSFPSSPLHF. The CDR3 nucleotides read TGTGCCAGCAGTTTCCCCTCGAGTCCCCTCCACTTT.

This chain links TRBV6-6 with TRBJ2-7, with 10 bases matching TRBD2. The CDR3 has 14 residues. Germline CDR1 reads MNHNY; CDR2 reads SVGAGI (reference sequence). With V trimmed by 5 bases and J by 4 bases, 5 bases remained unmatched. The CDR3 sequence is CASSPLTSGYEQYF. The CDR3 DNA follows: TGTGCCAGCAGTCCCCTGACTAGCGGGTACGAGCAGTACTTC.

The J gene is TRBJ2-7, the V gene TRBV15, with TRBD2 identical over 12 bases. The CDR3 loop spans 14 amino acids. CDR1 and CDR2 from the germline V gene are LNHNV and YYDKDF (reference sequence). V trimming: 4 bases; J trimming: 6 bases; junction bases outside the gene matches: 4. The CDR3 sequence: CATSTSGRAGEQYF. The DNA of the CDR3 is TGTGCCACCAGCACTAGCGGGAGGGCCGGCGAGCAGTACTTC. Drawing the rest from reference TRBV15 and TRBJ2-7, the complete variable domain is DAMVIQNPRYQVTQFGKPVTLSCSQTLNHNVMYWYQQKSSQAPKLLFHYYDKDFNNEADTPDNFQSRRPNTSFCFLDIRSPGLGDTAMYLCATSTSGRAGEQYFGPGTRLTVT.

Here the CDR3 DNA reads TGTGCCAGCAAGCAAGCGGGCAGCTACGAGCAGTACTTC. This translates into CASKQAGSYEQYF. The V gene is TRBV5-4, the J gene TRBJ2-7; D might be TRBD2 (6 bases). V lost 6 bases and J 3 bases, leaving 13 bases between the germline ends. This CDR3 has 13 amino acids. Germline CDR1 and CDR2: SGHNT and YYREEE (reference sequence). The whole variable domain, remainder taken from reference TRBV5-4 and TRBJ2-7, is ETGVTQSPTHLIKTRGQQVTLRCSSQSGHNTVSWYQQALGQGPQFIFQYYREEENGRGNFPPRFSGLQFPNYSSELNVNALELDDSALYLCASKQAGSYEQYFGPGTRLTVT.

The chain is built from TRBV5-1 and TRBJ2-3; 12 bases are a match to TRBD2. J was trimmed by 2 bases and V by 7 bases; bases with no gene match: 8. CDR1 and CDR2 from the germline V gene are SGHRS and YFSETQ. This CDR3 is 16 amino acids long. The CDR3 region is CASSSGTSGFTDTQYF. The CDR3 DNA follows: TGCGCCAGCTCATCCGGGACTAGCGGGTTCACAGATACGCAGTATTTT.

The genes are TRBV19 and TRBJ2-7; 7 nucleotides match TRBD1. The CDR3 sequence is 15 residues long. Germline CDR1 LNHDA, CDR2 SQIVND (reference sequence). V was clipped by 5 bases and J by 6 bases; unmatched bases: 13. The CDR3 region has the DNA TGTGCCAGTAGTGCCGCCCAGGGGGACGGAGGCGAGCAGTACTTC. Its translation is CASSAAQGDGGEQYF.

The chain couples TRBV6-1 to TRBJ2-7; D possibly corresponds to TRBD2 (5 bases). The V gene's germline CDR1 is MNHNS and CDR2 SASEGT. Between the trimmed V and J ends, which lost 3 bases and 9 bases, there was a span of 30 bases. The CDR3 has 18 residues. In DNA, the CDR3 is TGTGCCAGCAGTGAGGCCCTGTTGGAGGTGTCCGCAGGCTTAGGGCAGTACTTC. Protein product: CASSEALLEVSAGLGQYF.

The genes are TRBV19 and TRBJ1-1; TRBD1 might be the D (6 bases). The CDR3 extends over 16 amino acids. V lost 5 bases to trimming and J lost 0 bases, with 16 bases between them. From germline, CDR1 is LNHDA and CDR2 SQIVND (reference sequence). CDR3: CASSAPPGHLNTEAFF. DNA of the CDR3: TGTGCCAGTAGTGCTCCTCCGGGACACCTGAACACTGAAGCTTTCTTT.

V usage is TRBV28 and J usage is TRBJ1-1; D is perhaps TRBD1 (5 bases). The V gene's germline CDR1 is MDHEN and CDR2 SYDVKM. V lost 1 base and J 0 bases, leaving 12 bases between the germline ends. The length of the CDR3 is 16 residues. The CDR3 DNA reads as TGTGCCAGCAGTTTATTTGGGGGGACGATGAACACTGAAGCTTTCTTT. This encodes CASSLFGGTMNTEAFF.

The table lists this clone with a count of one. This chain links TRBV13 with TRBJ1-1; no reliable D call. Trimming took 3 bases from V and 5 from J, leaving 13 bases between them. The CDR3 is 14 amino acids. The V gene's germline CDR1 is PRHDT and CDR2 FYEKMQ (reference sequence). The CDR3 spells CASSFTGGGTEAFF. The CDR3 DNA reads as TGTGCCAGCAGCTTTACGGGAGGAGGTACTGAAGCTTTCTTT.

The chain employs TRBV28 and TRBJ1-5; D is unclear. V dropped 2 bases and J dropped 4 bases, with 12 bases sitting between them. Germline values: CDR1 MDHEN, CDR2 SYDVKM. The CDR3 has 15 residues. The CDR3 DNA follows: TGTGCCAGCAGTTTACTATCGGGGAGGAATCAGCCCCAGCATTTT. Its translation is CASSLLSGRNQPQHF.

The DNA for the CDR3 is TGCAGCGTTGAAGATTTAGGGACAGGGGGCAGCGACTATGGCTACACCTTC. Encoded protein: CSVEDLGTGGSDYGYTF. V and J are TRBV29-1 and TRBJ1-2; TRBD1 matches 12 bases. The CDR3 spans 17 residues. V was pared by 0 bases and J by 3 bases, with 8 bases of the junction left unmatched. Germline CDR1 reads SQVTM; CDR2 reads ANQGSEA. Supplemented by reference TRBV29-1 and TRBJ1-2, the full variable domain reads SAVISQKPSRDICQRGTSLTIQCQVDSQVTMMFWYRQQPGQSLTLIATANQGSEATYESGFVIDKFPISRPNLTFSTLTVSNMSPEDSSIYLCSVEDLGTGGSDYGYTFGSGTRLTVV.

The chain employs TRBV7-8 and TRBJ2-3, with TRBD1 matching over 7 bases. J gave up 1 base and V 5 bases, and 6 bases lay outside the gene matches. Germline V CDR1 and CDR2: SGHVS, FQNEAQ. The CDR3 covers 15 residues. DNA for the CDR3: TGTGCCAGCAGCACACAGGGGAGCCGCACAGATACGCAGTATTTT. Its translation: CASSTQGSRTDTQYF.

The chain uses TRBV20-1 and TRBJ2-3; 9 bases are a match to TRBD2. CDR3 size: 16 residues. After removal of 3 bases from V and 0 bases from J, the junction contained 7 bases not matched to a gene. Germline values: CDR1 DFQATT, CDR2 SNEGSKA (reference sequence). This CDR3 is CSASGSSGASTDTQYF. CDR3 nucleotide sequence: TGCAGTGCTAGTGGGTCTAGCGGGGCTAGCACAGATACGCAGTATTTT.

The rearrangement joins TRBV6-5 to TRBJ2-5; D ambiguous. V dropped 7 bases and J dropped 2 bases, with 11 bases sitting between them. The germline V gene encodes CDR1 MNHEY and CDR2 SVGAGI. The CDR3 spans 13 residues. CDR3 nucleotide sequence: TGTGCCAGCACCAAGACATTGCAAGAGACCCAGTACTTC. Residues: CASTKTLQETQYF.

The V call is TRBV29-1, the J call TRBJ1-2; D unresolved. The CDR3 is 16 residues long. V was shortened by 2 bases and J by 5 bases, with 21 bases between the two germline ends. Germline assignment: CDR1 SQVTM and CDR2 ANQGSEA. The CDR3 spells CSVEKKAARDPYGYTF. CDR3 nucleotide sequence: TGCAGCGTTGAAAAGAAGGCAGCCCGCGATCCTTATGGCTACACCTTC.

For the CDR3, the DNA is TGTGCCAGCAGAGCGGGAGGGGCACGTGAGCAGTTCTTC. Translation: CASRAGGAREQFF. The chain uses TRBV2 and TRBJ2-1, with TRBD2 matching 10 bases. Germline V gene lookup returns CDR1 SNHLY and CDR2 FYNNEI. The CDR3 contains 13 residues. After removal of 6 bases from V and 9 bases from J, the junction contained 5 bases not matched to a gene.